The 15 T cell receptor beta chains reported below all come from one sample, sequenced in a study of radiotherapy plus CTLA-4 blockade in lung cancer. Assay: immunoSEQ multiplex PCR; the TCRdb copy retains only in-frame clones and omits some. The sample comprises 55,000 to 65,000 clones, roughly four fifths of which are singletons, and 2.9% rests with the top ten. Sequenced material: peripheral blood, taken from a patient treated with radiotherapy plus ipilimumab. The receptor source for this set is a human donor with non-small cell lung cancer who had a complete response to radiotherapy plus ipilimumab.

This clone showed up just a few times. This sequence joins TRBV7-9 and TRBJ2-3, with D tentatively TRBD2 (6 bases). This CDR3 has 15 residues. The V and J ends lost 1 base and 0 bases respectively, with 8 bases between them. CDR1 and CDR2 (germline): SEHNR, FQNEAQ (reference sequence). Here the CDR3 reads CASSLVGGSTDTQYF. Written as DNA, the CDR3 is TGTGCCAGCAGCTTAGTGGGGGGAAGCACAGATACGCAGTATTTT.

The V and J genes are TRBV7-9 and TRBJ1-2, with a possible D match to TRBD1 (6 bases). CDR1 and CDR2 from the germline V gene are SEHNR and FQNEAQ (reference sequence). This CDR3 has 13 amino acids. V lost 1 base, J lost 8 bases, and 11 bases lay in between. This chain's CDR3 is CASSLGRDIGYTF. CDR3 sequence (DNA): TGTGCCAGCAGCTTAGGACGGGACATCGGCTACACCTTC.

The chain combines TRBV4-1 with TRBJ1-6; no firm D call. The CDR3 sequence is 17 residues long. The V end lost 4 bases, the J end lost 0 bases, and 13 bases lay between the germline ends. Germline V gives CDR1 MGHRA, CDR2 YSYEKL. The CDR3, as DNA: TGCGCCAGCAGCCCCCGGGTGAGCTTCTCCTATAATTCACCCCTCCACTTT. Amino acids: CASSPRVSFSYNSPLHF.

The J gene is TRBJ1-2, the V gene TRBV5-1; 10 bases match TRBD1. V dropped 5 bases and J dropped 7; count of bases not matched to a gene: 8. The germline CDR1 and CDR2 sequences are SGHRS and YFSETQ. The CDR3 is 14 amino acids. The CDR3 loop is CASSRDRGSAGYTF. CDR3 bases: TGCGCCAGCAGTCGGGACAGGGGTTCGGCTGGCTACACCTTC.

V gene TRBV7-2 combines with J gene TRBJ1-2; D is uncertain. V lost 2 bases and J 6 bases, leaving 13 bases between the germline ends. This CDR3 has 14 amino acids. Per germline, CDR1 SGHTA and CDR2 FQGNSA. CDR3 coding DNA: TGTGCCAGCAGCTTACGAACACCTGGCCATGGCTACACCTTC. It translates to CASSLRTPGHGYTF.

V and J are TRBV14 and TRBJ1-2, with D perhaps TRBD1 (5 bases). The CDR3 contains 15 residues. CDR1 SGHDN and CDR2 FVKESK come from the germline V gene. The V end was cut by 0 bases, the J end by 3 bases, with 11 bases between. The CDR3 region has the DNA TGTGCCAGCAGCCAAGATATTAGCAGGGACTATGGCTACACCTTC. It encodes CASSQDISRDYGYTF.

V is TRBV29-1 and J is TRBJ2-5; 9 positions agree with TRBD2. In germline, CDR1 is SQVTM, CDR2 ANQGSEA. V shed 0 bases, J shed 0 bases, and the junction held 11 bases outside the gene matches. This CDR3 region has 18 residues. CDR3 region: CSVEDWSGLAGHQETQYF. The DNA for the CDR3 is TGCAGCGTTGAAGACTGGAGCGGGCTAGCGGGACACCAAGAGACCCAGTACTTC.

The chain carries TRBV15 and TRBJ2-1, with a possible D match to TRBD2 (6 bases). The V gene's germline CDR1 is LNHNV and CDR2 YYDKDF (reference sequence). There are 15 residues in the CDR3. Trimming removed 3 bases at V and 4 bases at J, with 13 bases between. The CDR3 coding sequence is TGTGCCACCAGCAGCGGGGGATCCCTATACAATGAGCAGTTCTTC. This encodes CATSSGGSLYNEQFF.

The chain combines TRBV7-2 with TRBJ2-7, with a tentative D call TRBD2 (6 bases). V was clipped by 4 bases and J by 6 bases, with 16 bases between them. In germline, CDR1 is SGHTA, CDR2 FQGNSA. The length of the CDR3 is 14 residues. CDR3 residues: CASSYGGSRFEQYF. In DNA form, the CDR3 reads TGTGCCAGCAGCTATGGGGGGTCTCGGTTCGAGCAGTACTTC. Together with reference TRBV7-2 and TRBJ2-7, the CDR3 gives the full variable domain: GAGVSQSPSNKVTEKGKDVELRCDPISGHTALYWYRQSLGQGLEFLIYFQGNSAPDKSGLPSDRFSAERTGGSVSTLTIQRTQQEDSAVYLCASSYGGSRFEQYFGPGTRLTVT.

CDR3 DNA sequence: TGTGCCAGCATGCTGAGAGTAGCCAAAAACATTCAGTACTTC. It translates to CASMLRVAKNIQYF. This sequence joins TRBV2 and TRBJ2-4, with unresolved D. Germline V gives CDR1 SNHLY, CDR2 FYNNEI. This CDR3 is built from 14 residues. Trimming left V 7 bases short and J 0 bases short, with 10 bases between.

This chain connects TRBV4-1 to TRBJ2-2; 7 bases are shared with TRBD1. The CDR3 loop spans 14 amino acids. Germline CDR1 is MGHRA and CDR2 is YSYEKL. V shed 5 bases, J shed 3 bases, and the junction held 3 bases outside the gene matches. Written as DNA, the CDR3 is TGCGCCAGCAGCACGGGACAGTACACCGGGGAGCTGTTTTTT. Protein product: CASSTGQYTGELFF.

J is TRBJ2-4 and V is TRBV6-5, with TRBD1 as a possible D gene (6 bases). Trimming took off 0 bases at V and 0 bases at J, with 9 bases between the two ends. Germline loops: CDR1 MNHEY, CDR2 SVGAGI. The CDR3 runs 16 residues. CDR3 nucleotides: TGTGCCAGCAGTTACTCATCACAGGGAGCCAAAAACATTCAGTACTTC. Encoded protein: CASSYSSQGAKNIQYF.

CDR3 in amino acids: CASRRSGTGNQPQHF. The CDR3 coding sequence is TGTGCCAGCAGGAGGTCCGGGACAGGGAATCAGCCCCAGCATTTT. This chain links TRBV6-1 with TRBJ1-5; TRBD1 agrees at 9 bases. The germline CDR1 and CDR2 sequences are MNHNS and SASEGT. CDR3 length: 15 residues. V shed 6 bases and J 4 bases; nucleotides not matched to a gene: 7.

The chain recombines TRBV30 with TRBJ1-1; 8 nucleotides align to TRBD1. The CDR3 runs to 13 residues. CDR1 and CDR2 (germline): GTSNPN, SVGIG (reference sequence). V lost 1 base and J lost 5; bases outside the gene matches: 3. The CDR3 nucleotides read TGTGCCTGGAGTGAACAGGGGGGGACTGAAGCTTTCTTT. Amino acid sequence: CAWSEQGGTEAFF.

The rearrangement uses TRBV27 and TRBJ2-1; TRBD2 aligns across 7 bases. Germline lookup yields CDR1 MNHEY and CDR2 SMNVEV (reference sequence). This CDR3 is 17 amino acids long. The ends lost 9 bases at V and 5 bases at J; junction bases unmatched: 19. The CDR3 coding sequence is TGTGCCAGTGCCCCTAGCGGCGGCATTCGGCGTCACAATGAGCAGTTCTTC. Protein product: CASAPSGGIRRHNEQFF.